The 21 T cell receptor beta chains presented below share a single source sample, sequenced in a study of radiation and T cells in renal cell carcinoma (dated by TCRdb to the early 2020s). The library was made by the immunoSEQ multiplex PCR assay. TCRdb took this table from immuneACCESS and kept in-frame rearrangements with V and J called. Such tables lack part of the clones; where checked against another copy, unresolved V genes explain under half of the gap, and the rest is unexplained. The sample table records about 150,000 clones; about nine tenths of these occur just once. The ten largest clones capture 4.1% of the sample. Reading the label with the study, this specimen's time point is: baseline pretreatment blood. According to the study, the label for this sample's treatment or condition signals: 15 Gy SBRT to primary tumor, nephrectomy 4 weeks later. The material was blood, obtained from a patient whose treatment included radiotherapy and nephrectomy. These receptors were obtained from a woman aged 70-85 years with renal cell carcinoma.

The chain links TRBV28 to TRBJ2-3; 7 bases line up with TRBD2. This CDR3 is built from 14 residues. The V segment lost 6 bases and the J segment 2 bases; nucleotides outside the gene matches: 5. Germline CDR1 is MDHEN and CDR2 is SYDVKM. For the CDR3, the DNA is TGTGCCAGCAGCGGGACTACATTCACAGATACGCAGTATTTT. Amino acid sequence: CASSGTTFTDTQYF.

The gene calls are TRBV9 and TRBJ1-6; no clear D gene. V was cut by 0 bases and J by 6 bases, with 10 bases left in between. CDR1 SGDLS and CDR2 YYNGEE come from the germline V gene. The CDR3 runs 15 residues. The CDR3 nucleotides read TGTGCCAGCAGCGTAGATATCAGCCTTAATTCACCCCTCCACTTT. It translates to CASSVDISLNSPLHF.

This clone appeared a few times. CDR3 DNA sequence: TGTGCCATCAGGACGCGAGAGGGAGATTCACCCCTCCACTTT. Its translation: CAIRTREGDSPLHF. The chain links TRBV10-3 to TRBJ1-6; D is ambiguous. The CDR3 has 14 residues. Germline V CDR1 and CDR2: ENHRY, SYGVKD. V was pared by 6 bases and J by 8 bases, with 14 bases between.

J is TRBJ1-5 and V is TRBV29-1, with D perhaps matching TRBD1 (5 bases). The CDR3 is made up of 13 amino acids. V lost 4 bases, J lost 4 bases, and 11 bases lay in between. Germline values: CDR1 SQVTM, CDR2 ANQGSEA. CDR3 DNA: TGCAGCGTTGCGCCAGGGAGGAATCAGCCCCAGCATTTT. Translating gives CSVAPGRNQPQHF.

The V gene is TRBV5-1, the J gene TRBJ1-2; D uncertain. CDR3 length: 15 residues. V was trimmed by 4 bases and J by 4 bases, leaving 17 bases between them. Germline lookup yields CDR1 SGHRS and CDR2 YFSETQ. The CDR3 loop reads CASSLSDLAPYGYTF. In nucleotides, the CDR3 is TGCGCCAGCAGCCTGAGTGACCTAGCGCCCTATGGCTACACCTTC.

The V call is TRBV19, the J call TRBJ1-4; the match to TRBD1 covers 8 bases. The germline V gene has CDR1 LNHDA and CDR2 SQIVND (reference sequence). This CDR3 region has 15 residues. V was pared by 11 bases and J by 1 base, with 9 bases of the junction left unmatched. CDR3 nucleotides: TGTGCCTCGGGCAGGGGGCTTGGAACTAATGAAAAACTGTTTTTT. It is translated as CASGRGLGTNEKLFF.

In nucleotides, the CDR3 is TGCGCCAGCAGCCAAGAACGCGGGCCGGGAAACACCATATATTTT. Translating it yields CASSQERGPGNTIYF. The V gene is TRBV4-1, the J gene TRBJ1-3; D unclear. The CDR3 length is 15 residues. Germline-derived CDR1 and CDR2 are MGHRA and YSYEKL. Trimming cost V 0 bases and J 4 bases, with 10 bases left between them.

This chain joins TRBV4-3 and TRBJ2-7, with 7 bases lining up with TRBD1. V dropped 4 bases and J dropped 3; count of bases not matched to a gene: 9. The CDR3 covers 15 residues. Per the germline V gene, CDR1 is LGHNA and CDR2 is YSLEER. CDR3 nucleotide sequence: TGCGCCAGCAGCCGCGAATTGACAGGGTTCTACGAGCAGTACTTC. This gives the protein CASSRELTGFYEQYF.

The chain links TRBV5-1 to TRBJ2-3, with 7 positions matching TRBD2. The CDR3 extends over 14 amino acids. Germline V gene sequence: CDR1 SGHRS, CDR2 YFSETQ. V dropped 4 bases and J dropped 6; count of bases not matched to a gene: 8. This CDR3 is CASSPGLDRDTQYF. Here the CDR3 DNA reads TGCGCCAGCAGCCCAGGACTAGATCGGGATACGCAGTATTTT. Drawing the rest from reference TRBV5-1 and TRBJ2-3, the complete variable domain is KAGVTQTPRYLIKTRGQQVTLSCSPISGHRSVSWYQQTPGQGLQFLFEYFSETQRNKGNFPGRFSGRQFSNSRSEMNVSTLELGDSALYLCASSPGLDRDTQYFGPGTRLTVL.

The chain has TRBV5-1 and TRBJ2-6; perhaps TRBD1 as D (5 bases). V lost 0 bases and J lost 2, with 9 bases in between. Germline CDR1 and CDR2: SGHRS and YFSETQ. The length of the CDR3 is 16 residues. The CDR3 DNA sequence: TGCGCCAGCAGCTTGGGAGAGACAGCTGGGGCCAACGTCCTGACTTTC. This sequence encodes CASSLGETAGANVLTF. Looking up the rest from reference TRBV5-1 and TRBJ2-6 gives the full variable domain: KAGVTQTPRYLIKTRGQQVTLSCSPISGHRSVSWYQQTPGQGLQFLFEYFSETQRNKGNFPGRFSGRQFSNSRSEMNVSTLELGDSALYLCASSLGETAGANVLTFGAGSRLTVL.

This sequence joins TRBV5-1 and TRBJ1-4; D might be TRBD1 (5 bases). CDR3 size: 14 residues. The germline gives CDR1 SGHRS, CDR2 YFSETQ. The ends were cut back, 3 bases at V and 8 bases at J, with 14 bases in the middle. In nucleotides, the CDR3 is TGCGCCAGCAGCTCCCGGGGGGAGGGAGAAAAACTGTTTTTT. It specifies CASSSRGEGEKLFF.

The J gene is TRBJ1-6, the V gene TRBV5-5; TRBD1 agrees at 9 bases. The germline CDR1 and CDR2 sequences are SGHKS and YYEKEE (reference sequence). The junction had 10 bases not matched to a gene; V was cut back by 4 bases and J by 11 bases. The CDR3 totals 15 residues. The CDR3 bases are TGTGCCAGCAGCCTTACGCCGGGACAGGGTACACCCCTCCACTTT. It specifies CASSLTPGQGTPLHF.

The chain carries TRBV9 and TRBJ1-5; D is perhaps TRBD1 (6 bases). Between the trimmed V and J ends, which lost 0 bases and 4 bases, there was a span of 14 bases. The CDR3 is 16 residues long. The germline V gene encodes CDR1 SGDLS and CDR2 YYNGEE. As DNA, the CDR3 is TGTGCCAGCAGCGTAGGGGACACGGGGAGGAATCAGCCCCAGCATTTT. It is translated as CASSVGDTGRNQPQHF.

The chain links TRBV6-6 to TRBJ2-1; D unclear. V gave up 2 bases and J gave up 7 bases, with 9 bases separating them. Looked up from germline, CDR1 is MNHNY and CDR2 is SVGAGI (reference sequence). This CDR3 spans 13 amino acids. In DNA, the CDR3 is TGTGCCAGCAGTTACGGGCAGTCGAATGAGCAGTTCTTC. It codes for CASSYGQSNEQFF.

This clone occurred once. This sample also contains other DNA sequences that code for the same CDR3. The gene calls are TRBV28 and TRBJ1-2; no definite D call. This CDR3 is built from 12 residues. The V and J ends lost 2 bases and 5 bases respectively, with 6 bases between them. CDR1 is MDHEN and CDR2 is SYDVKM in the germline V gene. The CDR3 region has the DNA TGTGCCAGCAGTTTACCGGGTTATGGCTACACCTTC. Amino acids: CASSLPGYGYTF.

This sequence joins TRBV5-4 and TRBJ1-6, with a possible D match to TRBD1 (6 bases). Trimming stripped 0 bases from V and 5 bases from J, with 15 bases between. The CDR3 is 17 residues long. Germline CDR1 and CDR2: SGHNT and YYREEE (reference sequence). CDR3 nucleotides: TGTGCCAGCAGCTTGGACCCGTGGGGGGCCAATAATTCACCCCTCCACTTT. Translation: CASSLDPWGANNSPLHF.

The chain recombines TRBV5-1 with TRBJ2-3, with D possibly TRBD2 on 5 matching bases. Trimming stripped 0 bases from V and 0 bases from J, with 11 bases between. This CDR3 is built from 16 residues. The germline V gene has CDR1 SGHRS and CDR2 YFSETQ. This chain's CDR3 is CASSLGGGPSTDTQYF. As DNA, the CDR3 is TGCGCCAGCAGCTTGGGAGGAGGCCCTAGCACAGATACGCAGTATTTT.

The chain recombines TRBV6-5 with TRBJ2-1; the match to TRBD2 covers 7 bases. This CDR3 region has 11 residues. Looked up from germline, CDR1 is MNHEY and CDR2 is SVGAGI. Trimming cost V 4 bases and J 9 bases; bases outside gene matches: 0. CDR3 sequence (DNA): TGTGCCAGCAGTTCGGGGGGTGAGCAGTTCTTC. Encoded protein: CASSSGGEQFF.

The chain has TRBV6-6 and TRBJ1-5; D might be TRBD1 (6 bases). The ends were cut back, 4 bases at V and 3 bases at J, with 10 bases in the middle. Germline CDR1 reads MNHNY; CDR2 reads SVGAGI (reference sequence). The CDR3 sequence is 14 residues long. For the CDR3, the DNA is TGTGCCAGCAGTTCCCCGGGGGCCAATCAGCCCCAGCATTTT. It yields the protein CASSSPGANQPQHF.

The V gene is TRBV25-1, the J gene TRBJ2-7; D may be TRBD2 (7 bases). The V end was cut by 5 bases, the J end by 6 bases, with 17 bases between. Germline V gives CDR1 MGHDK, CDR2 SYGVNS. The CDR3 is 14 residues long. CDR3 sequence reads: CASSPLGGQGEQYF. The CDR3 nucleotides read TGTGCCAGCAGTCCTTTGGGGGGGCAGGGCGAGCAGTACTTC.

The chain employs TRBV11-3 and TRBJ2-5; D is uncertain. The ends were cut back, 2 bases at V and 4 bases at J, with 17 bases in the middle. The germline CDR1 and CDR2 sequences are SGHNT and YENEEA. The CDR3 is 16 residues long. Here the CDR3 reads CASSLSVTGEVETQYF. The CDR3 coding sequence is TGTGCCAGCAGCTTAAGCGTGACCGGAGAGGTAGAGACCCAGTACTTC.